This T cell receptor (beta chain) emerged from a study of blood T cell repertoires in COVID-19. Study summary: PBMCs, B-cell-depleted T cells, or T cells provided the cDNA or gDNA that made up the material.

The germline V gene has CDR1 SGDLS and CDR2 YYNGEE. Trimming removed 4 bases from V and 3 bases from J; junction bases left unmatched: 4. The CDR3 loop spans 15 amino acids. In the authors' workflow: Estimated nucleated cell counts came from reference gene primer amplification. Clones were read by immunoSEQ multiplex PCR, and TCRdb kept only the in-frame ones, dropping some. The DNA gave D and trimming, while V, J and clone size come from that table. The sample consists of over 120,000 clones, 86% of them appearing once. Grouping used clinical history reported by participants in a survey and questionnaire. Donors in Cohort 3 who had recovered were those with two negative PCRs, healthcare professional clearance, or resolution of their symptoms.

This TCR derives from a man aged 45 to 65 who had recovered from COVID-19. This rearrangement joins TRBV9 to TRBJ2-3, with TRBD1 identical over 11 bases. The sample comprised PBMCs or T cells enriched from blood (not recorded which). The DNA for the CDR3 is TGTGCCAGCAGCATTGGACAGGGGGCAACAGATACGCAGTATTTT. This codes for CASSIGQGATDTQYF. Full variable domain (rest looked up from reference TRBV9 and TRBJ2-3): DSGVTQTPKHLITATGQRVTLRCSPRSGDLSVYWYQQSLDQGLQFLIQYYNGEERAKGNILERFSAQQFPDLHSELNLSSLELGDSALYFCASSIGQGATDTQYFGPGTRLTVL.